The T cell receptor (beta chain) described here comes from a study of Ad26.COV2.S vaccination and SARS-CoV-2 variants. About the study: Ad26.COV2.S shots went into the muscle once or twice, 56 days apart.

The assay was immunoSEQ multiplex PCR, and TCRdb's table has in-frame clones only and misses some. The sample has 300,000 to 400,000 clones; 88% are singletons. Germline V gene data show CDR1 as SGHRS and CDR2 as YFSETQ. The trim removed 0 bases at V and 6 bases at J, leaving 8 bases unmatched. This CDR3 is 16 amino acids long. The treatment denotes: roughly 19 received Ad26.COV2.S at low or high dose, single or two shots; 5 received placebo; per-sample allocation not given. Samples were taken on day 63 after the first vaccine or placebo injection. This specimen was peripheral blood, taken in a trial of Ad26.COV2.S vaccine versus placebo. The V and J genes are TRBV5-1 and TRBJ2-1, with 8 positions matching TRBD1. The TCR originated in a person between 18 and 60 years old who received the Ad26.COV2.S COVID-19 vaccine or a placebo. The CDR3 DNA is TGCGCCAGCAGCTTGGGACCAAAAACAGGGGGCAATGAGCAGTTCTTC. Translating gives CASSLGPKTGGNEQFF.